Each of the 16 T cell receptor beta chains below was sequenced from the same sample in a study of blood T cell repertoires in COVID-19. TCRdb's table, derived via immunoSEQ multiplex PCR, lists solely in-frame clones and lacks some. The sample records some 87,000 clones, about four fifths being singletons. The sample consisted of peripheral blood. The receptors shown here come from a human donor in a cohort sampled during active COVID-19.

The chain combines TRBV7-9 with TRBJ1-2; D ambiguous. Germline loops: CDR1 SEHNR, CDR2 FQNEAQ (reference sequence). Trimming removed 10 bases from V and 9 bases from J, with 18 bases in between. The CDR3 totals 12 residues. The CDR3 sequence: CATQLPDSCYTF. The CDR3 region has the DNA TGTGCCACCCAGCTTCCCGACTCGTGCTACACCTTC.

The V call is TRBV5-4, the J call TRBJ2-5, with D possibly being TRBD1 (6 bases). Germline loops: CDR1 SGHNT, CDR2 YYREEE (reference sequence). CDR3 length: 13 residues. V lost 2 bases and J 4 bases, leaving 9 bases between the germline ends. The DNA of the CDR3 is TGTGCCAGCAGCTTATGGACAGTAGAGACCCAGTACTTC. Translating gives CASSLWTVETQYF. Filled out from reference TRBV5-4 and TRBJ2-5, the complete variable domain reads ETGVTQSPTHLIKTRGQQVTLRCSSQSGHNTVSWYQQALGQGPQFIFQYYREEENGRGNFPPRFSGLQFPNYSSELNVNALELDDSALYLCASSLWTVETQYFGPGTRLLVL.

For the CDR3, the DNA is TGTGCCAGCAGTCCGAGGGGCACAGATACGCAGTATTTT. This gives the protein CASSPRGTDTQYF. V gene TRBV7-9 combines with J gene TRBJ2-3, with D maybe TRBD2 (5 bases). The CDR3 loop spans 13 amino acids. V gave up 6 bases and J gave up 1 base, with 8 bases separating them. The germline V gene has CDR1 SEHNR and CDR2 FQNEAQ (reference sequence). Supplemented by reference TRBV7-9 and TRBJ2-3, the full variable domain reads DTGVSQNPRHKITKRGQNVTFRCDPISEHNRLYWYRQTLGQGPEFLTYFQNEAQLEKSRLLSDRFSAERPKGSFSTLEIQRTEQGDSAMYLCASSPRGTDTQYFGPGTRLTVL.

CDR3 nucleotides: TGTGCCAGCTCCAGGGACTCCACCTACAATGAGCAGTTCTTC. It encodes CASSRDSTYNEQFF. The chain combines TRBV5-5 with TRBJ2-1, with D maybe TRBD2 (6 bases). This CDR3 spans 14 amino acids. The germline gives CDR1 SGHKS, CDR2 YYEKEE (reference sequence). Trimming took off 7 bases at V and 2 bases at J, with 13 bases between the two ends. Full variable domain (remainder filled in from reference TRBV5-5 and TRBJ2-1): DAGVTQSPTHLIKTRGQQVTLRCSPISGHKSVSWYQQVLGQGPQFIFQYYEKEERGRGNFPDRFSARQFPNYSSELNVNALLLGDSALYLCASSRDSTYNEQFFGPGTRLTVL.

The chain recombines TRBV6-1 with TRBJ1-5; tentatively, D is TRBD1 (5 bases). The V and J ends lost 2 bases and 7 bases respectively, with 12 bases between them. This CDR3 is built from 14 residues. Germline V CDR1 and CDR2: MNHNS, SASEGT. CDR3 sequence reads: CASSEKGPGQPQHF. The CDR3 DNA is TGTGCCAGCAGTGAAAAAGGGCCAGGGCAGCCCCAGCATTTT.

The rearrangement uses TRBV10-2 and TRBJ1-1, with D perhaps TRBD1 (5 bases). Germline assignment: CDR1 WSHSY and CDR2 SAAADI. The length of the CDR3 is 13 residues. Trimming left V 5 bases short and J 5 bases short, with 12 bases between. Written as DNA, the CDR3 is TGCGCCAGCAGTACAGGTCTGGGGACTGAAGCTTTCTTT. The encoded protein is CASSTGLGTEAFF.

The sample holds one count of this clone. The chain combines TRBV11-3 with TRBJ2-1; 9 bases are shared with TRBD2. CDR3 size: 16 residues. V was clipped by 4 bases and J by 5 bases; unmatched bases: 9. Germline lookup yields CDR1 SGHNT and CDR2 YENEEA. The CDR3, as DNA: TGTGCCAGCAGCTCCACCTGGACTAGCGAAAACAATGAGCAGTTCTTC. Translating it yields CASSSTWTSENNEQFF. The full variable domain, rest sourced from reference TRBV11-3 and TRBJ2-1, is EAGVVQSPRYKIIEKKQPVAFWCNPISGHNTLYWYLQNLGQGPELLIRYENEEAVDDSQLPKDRFSAERLKGVDSTLKIQPAELGDSAVYLCASSSTWTSENNEQFFGPGTRLTVL.

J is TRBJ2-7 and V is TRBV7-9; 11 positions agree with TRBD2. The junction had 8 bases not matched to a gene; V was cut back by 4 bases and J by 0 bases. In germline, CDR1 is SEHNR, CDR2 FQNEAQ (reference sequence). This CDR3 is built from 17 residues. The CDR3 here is CASSSGTSGRDSYEQYV. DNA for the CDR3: TGTGCCAGCAGCTCCGGGACTAGCGGACGAGACTCCTACGAGCAGTACGTC.

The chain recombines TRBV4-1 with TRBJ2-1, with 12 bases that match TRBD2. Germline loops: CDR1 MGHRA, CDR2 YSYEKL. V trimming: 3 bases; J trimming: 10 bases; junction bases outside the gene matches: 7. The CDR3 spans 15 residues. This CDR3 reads CASSQPTSGSREQFF. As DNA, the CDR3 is TGCGCCAGCAGCCAGCCGACTAGCGGGAGCCGCGAGCAGTTCTTC.

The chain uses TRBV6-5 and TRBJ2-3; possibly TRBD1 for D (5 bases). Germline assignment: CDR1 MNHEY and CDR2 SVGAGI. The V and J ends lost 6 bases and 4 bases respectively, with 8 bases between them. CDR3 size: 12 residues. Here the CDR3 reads CASRTGSDTQYF. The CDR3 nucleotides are TGTGCCAGCAGAACAGGTTCAGATACGCAGTATTTT.

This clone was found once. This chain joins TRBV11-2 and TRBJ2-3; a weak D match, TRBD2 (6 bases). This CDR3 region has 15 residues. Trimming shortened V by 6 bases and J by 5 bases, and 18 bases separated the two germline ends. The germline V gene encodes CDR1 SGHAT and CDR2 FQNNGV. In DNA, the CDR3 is TGTGCCAGCAGTTCCAACCTAGCGACCAGAGATACGCAGTATTTT. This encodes CASSSNLATRDTQYF.

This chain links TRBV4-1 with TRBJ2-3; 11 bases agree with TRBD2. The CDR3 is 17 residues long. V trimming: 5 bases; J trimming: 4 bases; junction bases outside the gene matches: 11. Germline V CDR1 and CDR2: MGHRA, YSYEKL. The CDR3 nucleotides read TGCGCCAGCAGCGGGGGGTTAACTAGCGGGAGTCCAGATACGCAGTATTTT. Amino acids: CASSGGLTSGSPDTQYF.

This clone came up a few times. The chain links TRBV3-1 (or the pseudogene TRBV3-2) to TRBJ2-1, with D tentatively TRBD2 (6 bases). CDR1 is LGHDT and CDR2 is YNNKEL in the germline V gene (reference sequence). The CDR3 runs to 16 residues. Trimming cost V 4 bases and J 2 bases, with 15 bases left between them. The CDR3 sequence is CASSPSSVETYNEQFF. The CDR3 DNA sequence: TGTGCCAGCAGCCCTTCTAGCGTCGAGACCTACAATGAGCAGTTCTTC.

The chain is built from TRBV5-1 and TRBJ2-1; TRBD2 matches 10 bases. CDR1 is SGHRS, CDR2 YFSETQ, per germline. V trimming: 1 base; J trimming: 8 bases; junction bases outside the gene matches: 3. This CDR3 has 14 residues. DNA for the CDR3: TGCGCCAGCAGCTTGAGCCTAGCGGGGGATGAGCAGTTCTTC. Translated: CASSLSLAGDEQFF.

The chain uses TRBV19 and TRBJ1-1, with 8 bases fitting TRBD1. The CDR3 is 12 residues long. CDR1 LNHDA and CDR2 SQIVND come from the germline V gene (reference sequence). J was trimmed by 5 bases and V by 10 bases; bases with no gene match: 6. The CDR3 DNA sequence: TGTGCCACATACAGGGGGGATACTGAAGCTTTCTTT. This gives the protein CATYRGDTEAFF.

The CDR3 sequence: CASSSGSGNTIYF. Here the CDR3 DNA reads TGTGCCAGCAGCTCCGGGTCTGGAAACACCATATATTTT. V is TRBV7-9 and J is TRBJ1-3, with no clear D. Germline values: CDR1 SEHNR, CDR2 FQNEAQ (reference sequence). V lost 4 bases, J lost 1 base, and 5 bases lay in between. The CDR3 runs 13 residues. The variable domain in full, with the rest retrieved from reference TRBV7-9 and TRBJ1-3, is DTGVSQNPRHKITKRGQNVTFRCDPISEHNRLYWYRQTLGQGPEFLTYFQNEAQLEKSRLLSDRFSAERPKGSFSTLEIQRTEQGDSAMYLCASSSGSGNTIYFGEGSWLTVV.